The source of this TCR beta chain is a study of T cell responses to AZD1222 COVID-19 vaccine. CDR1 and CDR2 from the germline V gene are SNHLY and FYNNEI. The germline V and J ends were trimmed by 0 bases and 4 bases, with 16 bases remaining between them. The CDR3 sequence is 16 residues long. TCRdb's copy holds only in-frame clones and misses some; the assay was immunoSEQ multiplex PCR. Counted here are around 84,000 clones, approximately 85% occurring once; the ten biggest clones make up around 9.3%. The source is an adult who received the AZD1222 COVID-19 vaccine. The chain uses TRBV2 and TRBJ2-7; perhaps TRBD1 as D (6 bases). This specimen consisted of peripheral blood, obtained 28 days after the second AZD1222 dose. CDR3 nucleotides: TGTGCCAGCAGTGAAGCGGGGTCAGGGGATAGGTACGAGCAGTACTTC. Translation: CASSEAGSGDRYEQYF.